This T cell receptor (beta chain) was retrieved from a study of OX40 agonist ivuxolimab in advanced cancers. Worth noting for this clone: Its antigen is currently unknown.

TCRdb's table, derived via immunoSEQ multiplex PCR, lists solely in-frame clones and lacks some. Of 15,000 to 20,000 clones in the sample, about two thirds are singletons; the top ten hold about a quarter. Points from the study as a whole: At 0.1 to 3.0 mg/kg, clonal expansion of CD4+ and CD8+ blood T cells had occurred by week 6.

The TCR comes from an adult with an advanced solid tumor such as melanoma, head and neck, liver or kidney cancer. This specimen consisted of CD4+ or CD8+ T cells sorted from blood, obtained in a trial of the OX40 agonist ivuxolimab.

This CDR3 reads CASSGGAIYGDEQFF. CDR3 sequence (DNA): TGTGCCAGCAGTGGGGGAGCGATCTACGGGGATGAGCAGTTCTTC. The chain couples TRBV5-4 to TRBJ2-1; the D gene could be TRBD1 or TRBD2 (5 bases each). The V and J ends lost 5 bases and 8 bases respectively, with 20 bases between them. Germline V gene data show CDR1 as SGHNT and CDR2 as YYREEE (reference sequence). CDR3 length: 15 amino acids.